Shown below are 11 T cell receptor beta chains from a single sample sequenced in a study of beta chain features in type 1 diabetes. Since all of the isolated RNA was reverse transcribed, expressed TCRB transcripts were what got sequenced. TCRdb keeps only in-frame clones here, not all; method: immunoSEQ multiplex PCR. The table lists 310,000 or so clones, roughly a tenth of them singletons. What these receptors recognize is not known. Overall study findings and caveats: In all four CD4+ subsets, TCRB CDR3 length was significantly, moderately reduced in type 1 diabetes.

The specimen sequenced was central memory CD4+ T cells from blood. The receptors were gathered from a man under 40 with type 1 diabetes.

The CDR3 protein is CASSLVWAGEVRAEAFF. CDR3 bases: TGTGCCAGCAGCTTAGTATGGGCAGGGGAGGTAAGGGCTGAAGCTTTCTTT. This chain uses TRBV7-9 with TRBJ1-1, with D possibly matching TRBD1 (6 bases). Per germline, CDR1 SEHNR and CDR2 FQNEAQ (reference sequence). This CDR3 spans 17 amino acids. V dropped 1 base and J dropped 6 bases, with 21 bases sitting between them.

This clone was seen a few times. V gene TRBV5-1 combines with J gene TRBJ1-2; 7 bases align to TRBD1. V shed 4 bases, J shed 3 bases, and the junction held 6 bases outside the gene matches. Germline V gives CDR1 SGHRS, CDR2 YFSETQ. This CDR3 is built from 14 residues. The CDR3 here is CASSTITGDYGYTF. The CDR3 bases are TGCGCCAGCAGCACCATTACAGGGGACTATGGCTACACCTTC. The complete variable domain, with remaining parts taken from reference TRBV5-1 and TRBJ1-2, reads KAGVTQTPRYLIKTRGQQVTLSCSPISGHRSVSWYQQTPGQGLQFLFEYFSETQRNKGNFPGRFSGRQFSNSRSEMNVSTLELGDSALYLCASSTITGDYGYTFGSGTRLTVV.

This clone turned up a few times. Other DNA sequences from this sample encode an identical CDR3 as well. The J gene is TRBJ1-2, the V gene TRBV7-2; the match to TRBD1 covers 7 bases. V was pared by 4 bases and J by 6 bases, with 5 bases of the junction left unmatched. CDR3 length equals 13 residues. The germline V gene has CDR1 SGHTA and CDR2 FQGNSA. The CDR3 is CASSSQGLDGYTF. DNA for the CDR3: TGTGCCAGCAGCTCACAGGGGTTGGATGGCTACACCTTC.

Concerning this clone: A read error is possible here, since a much larger clone lies one base away. This same CDR3 is encoded by further DNA sequences in the sample. The gene calls are TRBV4-1 and TRBJ2-1; D gene ambiguous. The germline V gene encodes CDR1 MGHRA and CDR2 YSYEKL. The length of the CDR3 is 11 residues. The V and J ends lost 1 base and 7 bases respectively, with 2 bases between them. The chain's CDR3 is CASSQANEQFF. In nucleotides, the CDR3 is TGCGCCAGCAGCCAAGCTAATGAGCAGTTCTTC.

This clone has more than one count but fewer than ten. The chain recombines TRBV18 with TRBJ2-3; D possibly corresponds to TRBD1 (7 bases). This CDR3 region has 17 residues. Trimming took off 6 bases at V and 0 bases at J, with 19 bases between the two ends. In germline, CDR1 is KGHSH, CDR2 LQKENI. DNA for the CDR3: TGTGCCAGCTCCCCCAATGGGGGGACAGCTAGCACAGATACGCAGTATTTT. Protein product: CASSPNGGTASTDTQYF.

The chain uses TRBV28 and TRBJ2-4; D not resolved. The CDR3 sequence is 11 residues long. V lost 2 bases and J lost 12, with 8 bases in between. Germline V gene lookup returns CDR1 MDHEN and CDR2 SYDVKM. DNA for the CDR3: TGTGCCAGCAGTTTAGGGCCAGCTCAGTACTTC. It yields the protein CASSLGPAQYF.

The rearrangement joins TRBV7-9 to TRBJ2-5; the match to TRBD2 covers 8 bases. The CDR3 has 16 amino acids. Per germline, CDR1 SEHNR and CDR2 FQNEAQ (reference sequence). The junction had 9 bases not matched to a gene; V was cut back by 1 base and J by 5 bases. CDR3: CASSLEPGGPAETQYF. DNA of the CDR3: TGTGCCAGCAGCTTAGAGCCGGGGGGGCCGGCGGAGACCCAGTACTTC.

This clone has a handful of counts. V gene TRBV27 combines with J gene TRBJ2-7, with a tentative D call TRBD1 (5 bases). The V and J ends lost 2 bases and 6 bases respectively, with 11 bases between them. CDR1 and CDR2 from the germline V gene are MNHEY and SMNVEV (reference sequence). This CDR3 is 13 amino acids long. The CDR3 here is CASSLARAGEQYF. CDR3 bases: TGTGCCAGCAGTTTAGCCAGGGCCGGCGAGCAGTACTTC.

The chain is built from TRBV6-5 and TRBJ2-5; the D gene is possibly TRBD1 (5 bases). CDR3 length: 16 amino acids. From germline, CDR1 is MNHEY and CDR2 SVGAGI. The V gene lost 1 base and the J gene lost 1 base, with 13 bases spanning the gap. This chain's CDR3 is CASSYWVGATQETQYF. In nucleotides, the CDR3 is TGTGCCAGCAGTTACTGGGTAGGGGCGACCCAAGAGACCCAGTACTTC.

This clone has more than one count but fewer than ten. The chain links TRBV7-2 to TRBJ1-6; TRBD1 matches at 9 bases. J lost 9 bases, V lost 1 base, and 4 bases had no gene match. There are 15 residues in the CDR3. Germline V gene data show CDR1 as SGHTA and CDR2 as FQGNSA. CDR3: CASSLERTGVSPLHF. For the CDR3, the DNA is TGTGCCAGCAGCTTAGAGAGGACAGGGGTTTCACCCCTCCACTTT.

This clone was observed many times. The rearrangement links TRBV4-3 to TRBJ1-4; D ambiguous. Per germline, CDR1 LGHNA and CDR2 YSLEER. This CDR3 comprises 16 residues. V lost 0 bases, J lost 5 bases, and 13 bases lay in between. CDR3 in amino acids: CASSQDPGIMNEKLFF. CDR3 DNA sequence: TGCGCCAGCAGCCAAGATCCCGGGATTATGAATGAAAAACTGTTTTTT.